This T cell receptor (beta chain) derives from a study of cytomegalovirus exposure and HLA in healthy donors (TCRdb year 2017). With regard to the full study: According to an earlier analysis of a few hundred of the donors, about 179 million T cells yielded roughly 110 million unique TCR beta sequences and approximately 280 Gb of sequence data. Rather than drawing on any new phenotypic data, the later analysis identified candidate immune exposures from TCR beta sequences and the way those sequences occurred across donors. The T cell repertoires of some 700 subjects were profiled by immunosequencing and related to cytomegalovirus serostatus. A separate validation cohort of over a hundred different subjects was used in addition to the 666-subject first cohort. Roughly 310 gigabases of sequencing data and tens of millions of unique TCR sequences were included in an early release covering about 620 HLA-typed donors. A later genetic analysis used genome-wide SNP genotypes for about 60% of the roughly 670 donors, treating that subset as a discovery cohort. Among around 400 genotyped donors of the cohort, an average of roughly 230,000 unique TCR beta nucleotide sequences was sequenced per donor, of which approximately 19% were non-productive. To predict cytomegalovirus infection status, the study combined high-throughput TCR immunosequencing, statistical association of individual TCRs with disease status, and machine learning. In an earlier analysis of over 550 of the donors, high-throughput TCR beta sequencing was used to judge whether each TCR beta V gene segment behaved as functional or pseudogenic. Class I and class II HLA loci were covered by the typing at four-digit resolution. The study was designed to test whether signatures of past pathogen exposure could be identified by cataloging public T cell receptors. The number of donors typed differed by locus, with roughly 629-640 for A, B, C, DRB1 and DQB1, around 560 for DQA1, approximately 580 for DPA1, and some 470 for DPB1. The genetic ancestry cluster associated with self-reported Caucasian donors included 65% to 90% of the roughly 410 genotyped donors. A later analysis re-examined previously published TCR beta repertoires from 610 or so donors and added high-resolution HLA genotyping to investigate patterns of TCR occurrence. Roughly 5 DR-DQ haplotypes were handled as single units for association and clustering, since linkage in the cohort was strong. Every discovery cohort repertoire had been produced on one sequencing platform. Donor age, sex, ethnicity and CMV serostatus were compiled alongside the repertoire data. Beyond this particular receptor, the publication reports: A further reported finding was that TCR beta sequences accurately predicted the HLA-A and HLA-B alleles for most subjects in the first cohort. Because HLA typing was unavailable for some donors at each locus, only the typed subset was used in association tests. When HLA alleles, especially DR and DQ, strongly co-occurred, TCR associations were difficult to assign to individual alleles. Because counts were too low, roughly 17 rarely observed V segments, including chromosome 9 orphons, were left out of the earlier analysis of approximately 580 of the donors. Sequencing depth was assumed to be roughly uniform across donors in the presence/absence analyses, though that assumption may not hold. Linkage disequilibrium might explain the correlated functional status among segregating V segments, but an unknown experimental factor could not be excluded. According to a later analysis, most CMV-associated TCR beta chains appeared to be HLA-restricted, and the HLA associations seemed to be driven largely by CMV exposure. Specific HLA alleles were associated with 16,951 TCR beta sequences at a false discovery rate of 0.05 in a later analysis. The authors suggested that the approach could potentially be generalized to other disease states and immunological phenotypes. Compared with the approximately 710-donor mean, donors in an Asian-associated ancestry cluster had fewer N-insertions in productive TCRs, according to a later genetic analysis. The cohort was sequenced for TCR beta chains only, and without alpha or paired-chain data the features that could be detected were limited. For the cohort, immune exposure information was limited to CMV serostatus. According to a later analysis, parvovirus B19, influenza, CMV and Epstein-Barr virus appeared linked to several top co-occurrence clusters. In a later analysis, HLA-associated TCR beta chains were found to be more clonally expanded and to have lower generation probabilities than equally common non-associated chains. The study listed 164 TCR beta chains as associated with cytomegalovirus. Most TCR sequences were observed very rarely across donors, whereas some public TCRs were present in many individuals. Some IMGT-functional V segments, including TRBV6-2 and TRBV6-3, could not be distinguished by the 87-base-pair reads and were therefore excluded. Broadly in line with IMGT annotations, most TCR beta V segments showed up in productive rearrangements about 87% or about 30% of the time in an earlier analysis of about 500 of the donors. A later genetic analysis associated a missense DCLRE1C variant with V-gene and J-gene trimming of TCR beta chains, and an independent cohort replicated the association. In both the original and validation cohorts, the classifier was reported to diagnose cytomegalovirus status with high specificity and sensitivity. A few of the identified cytomegalovirus-associated TCR beta chains were confirmed in vitro to be specific for cytomegalovirus antigens. A later analysis found that TCR association rates varied across HLA loci, with DRB1 alleles showing the most associated TCRs and HLA-C alleles the fewest. The sequencing pipeline was judged likely to have produced a cluster of highly shared sequence variants as a technical artifact.

The CDR3 covers 13 residues, taking in both the cysteine and the phenylalanine. The sequence is cut down to CDR3 DNA, 39 bases in frame from base 1. The germline V gene provides CDR1 SGHAT and CDR2 FQNNGV. V loses 4 bases of germline sequence and J loses 5 bases, and the interval between the two ends is 11 bases. About this clone itself: Its target antigen remains unknown. There are no base qualities to consult, and no much larger clone falls within one base.

Receptor amplification or capture employed the immunoSEQ multiplex PCR assay. A mixture of 60 forward primers for TCR Vbeta segments and 13 reverse primers for TCR Jbeta segments was used in the multiplex PCR. A multiplex PCR assay on genomic DNA amplified the CDR3 region of rearranged TCR beta genes. The Illumina HiSeq System was used to sequence the amplified TCR beta libraries as 87-base-pair reads. The source study handled its data this way. Across the 670 or so repertoires, a later analysis counted roughly 84 million unique TCR beta chains, roughly 11 million of which were shared by at least two donors. A nearest-neighbor algorithm error-corrected the raw reads and collapsed the reads into unique sequences, merging closely related sequences to remove PCR and sequencing errors. To assign V, D and J gene segments, CDR3 sequences were aligned to IMGT reference sequences. For a sequence to be retained, at least a six-nucleotide match to both a V gene segment and a J gene segment was required. Rearrangements were called productive when the CDR3 lacked stop codons and stayed in frame with V and J; all others were non-productive. Following IMGT convention, CDR3 was defined as the stretch from the second conserved V-encoded cysteine up to the conserved J-encoded phenylalanine. Sequences without an unambiguous match to a single V gene segment were excluded from the earlier analysis of 500 to 700 of the donors. An earlier analysis of 450 to 650 of the donors called V segments functional above 56.7% productive rearrangements and segregating when the between-donor standard deviation exceeded 5%. A statistical classification framework was developed to diagnose cytomegalovirus status using the catalog of TCR beta chain sequences. In a later analysis, V and J genes were assigned by comparing TCR nucleotide sequences against IMGT/GENE-DB human TR gene sequences. A later analysis assigned CDR3 sequences and most-parsimonious VDJ recombination scenarios with the TCRdist pipeline. In a later analysis, each TCR beta chain was defined by its CDR3 amino acid sequence together with its V-gene family, and reads without a unique V-gene family were excluded. In a later analysis, fewer than 650 highly shared, low-generation-probability nucleotide sequences were removed to address suspected cross-contamination and a sequencing artifact. For each public chain, a later analysis derived a clonal expansion index from normalized ranks of inferred template counts within each repertoire. A later analysis computed generation probabilities with a VDJ recombination model fitted to out-of-frame rearrangements, and checked the results against IGoR. In a later analysis, hypergeometric tests were used to score TCR-TCR, TCR-HLA and TCR-CMV co-occurrence, with a repertoire-size bias correction applied to TCR pairs. A later analysis estimated false discovery rates by permuting HLA or CMV assignments 20 times. A later analysis grouped co-occurring TCRs with DBSCAN, adding TCRdist sequence similarity when clustering within HLA-allele-positive subsets. For co-occurrence clustering, repertoires with fewer than 30,000 or more than 120,000 public chains were excluded, along with several repertoires with anomalous nucleotide sharing. Not all clones reach the TCRdb copy of this immuneACCESS table, which keeps in-frame sequences only. Checked studies attribute under half of the gap to unresolved V genes and leave the rest unexplained. V and J calls and clone size come straight from that table; D and trimming were deduced from the DNA. This sample comprises roughly 150,000 clones, roughly 70% of them detected only once. The top ten constitute about 3% of the sample.

The cohort was made up of 500 to 850 healthy bone marrow donors. All cohort members were sampled while nominally healthy, although unrecorded immune exposures were likely present. The donor was CMV seropositive and was included in the group of 300 or so seropositive cohort members. Every donor gave a peripheral blood sample, and the peripheral blood mononuclear cells from that sample were used for TCR beta sequencing. The Qiagen DNeasy Blood Extraction Kit was used to extract genomic DNA from the blood cell samples. The sequence links TRBV11-2 to TRBJ1-1, with TRBD1 perhaps the D gene, on 5 matching bases. The sample taken for sequencing was PBMCs. This sequence originates from a woman aged 45-59 years in good health and CMV-seropositive. In nucleotides, the sequence is TGTGCCAGCAGCTCACTCCGGGGGACTGAAGCTTTCTTT. It specifies CASSSLRGTEAFF.